Below, 2 T cell receptor beta chains from the same sample are listed, as sequenced in a study of blood T cell repertoires in COVID-19. Data came from immunoSEQ multiplex PCR; TCRdb stores just in-frame clones and leaves some out. The data show fewer than 250,000 clones, approximately 84% seen once. The sample taken for sequencing was peripheral blood. These receptors originate from a woman in her 70s with active or convalescent COVID-19.

The chain couples TRBV9 to TRBJ2-7, with 10 bases that match TRBD2. V shed 4 bases and J 4 bases; nucleotides not matched to a gene: 8. CDR1 and CDR2 (germline): SGDLS, YYNGEE. The CDR3 extends over 15 amino acids. The CDR3 nucleotides read TGTGCCAGCAGCCCTCGGACTAGCGGACTTTACGAGCAGTACTTC. Protein sequence: CASSPRTSGLYEQYF.

The chain couples TRBV28 to TRBJ2-7; no reliable D call. V lost 6 bases and J lost 3, with 6 bases in between. The CDR3 runs 11 residues. Germline V gives CDR1 MDHEN, CDR2 SYDVKM. CDR3 nucleotide sequence: TGTGCCAGCAGACAGAACTACGAGCAGTACTTC. This translates into CASRQNYEQYF.